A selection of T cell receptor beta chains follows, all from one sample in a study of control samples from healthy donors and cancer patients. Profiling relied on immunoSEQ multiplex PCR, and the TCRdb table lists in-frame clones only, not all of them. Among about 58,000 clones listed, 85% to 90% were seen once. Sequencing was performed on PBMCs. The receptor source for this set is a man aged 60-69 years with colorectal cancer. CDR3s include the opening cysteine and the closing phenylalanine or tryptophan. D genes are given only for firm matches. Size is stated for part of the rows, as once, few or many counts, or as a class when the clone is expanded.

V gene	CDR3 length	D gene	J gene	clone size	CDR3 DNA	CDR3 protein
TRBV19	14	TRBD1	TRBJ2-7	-	TGTGCCAGTAGCCTACAGGGGTCCACCTACGAGCAGTACTTC	CASSLQGSTYEQYF
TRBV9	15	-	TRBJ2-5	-	TGTGCCAGCAGCGCTGGGGGGACCAACTCGGAGACCCAGTACTTC	CASSAGGTNSETQYF
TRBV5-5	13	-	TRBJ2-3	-	TGTGCCAGCAGCCCATCGACTGGCGATACGCAGTATTTT	CASSPSTGDTQYF
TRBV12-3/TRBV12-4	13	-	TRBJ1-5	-	TGTGCCAGCAGGGGAATGAGCAATCAGCCCCAGCATTTT	CASRGMSNQPQHF
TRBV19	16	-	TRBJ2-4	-	TGTGCCAGTAGTGGGACTGGGAGCCTAGCCAAAAACATTCAGTACTTC	CASSGTGSLAKNIQYF
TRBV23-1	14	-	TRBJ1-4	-	TGCGCCAGCAGTCAATCCCCCGGGACTGAAAAACTGTTTTTT	CASSQSPGTEKLFF
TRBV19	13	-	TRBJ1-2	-	TGTGCCAGTAGTATAGGCGGCAACTATGGCTACACCTTC	CASSIGGNYGYTF
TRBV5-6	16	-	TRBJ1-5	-	TGTGCCAGCAGCTTAACAGGCGATTATAGCAATCAGCCCCAGCATTTT	CASSLTGDYSNQPQHF
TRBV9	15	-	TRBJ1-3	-	TGTGCCAGCAGCCCCTCCGGGGACGCTTGGAACACCATATATTTT	CASSPSGDAWNTIYF
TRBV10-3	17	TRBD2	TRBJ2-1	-	TGTGCCATCAGTGAGTCCCGAGCGGGGGGCGGCTACAATGAGCAGTTCTTC	CAISESRAGGGYNEQFF
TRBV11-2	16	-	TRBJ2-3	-	TGTGCCAGCAGCACACTGGCGCGGGTTATGACAGATACGCAGTATTTT	CASSTLARVMTDTQYF
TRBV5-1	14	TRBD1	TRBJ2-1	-	TGCGCCAGCAGCCATCGACAGGGTTGGGATGAGCAGTTCTTC	CASSHRQGWDEQFF
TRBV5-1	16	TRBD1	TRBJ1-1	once	TGCGCCTCCGCAACTCAGCCGGGGACAGGGAACACTGAAGCTTTCTTT	CASATQPGTGNTEAFF
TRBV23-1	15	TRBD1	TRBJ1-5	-	TGCGCTACGGACAGGGGGCCGCTGAGCAATCAGCCCCAGCATTTT	CATDRGPLSNQPQHF
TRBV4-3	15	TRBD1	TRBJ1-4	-	TGCGCCAGCAGCCCCGGACAGGGTTTGTCCGGAAAACTGTTTTTT	CASSPGQGLSGKLFF
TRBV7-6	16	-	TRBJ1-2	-	TGTGCCAGCAGCCCAGGCTGGAGGGCTTCCTTATCTGGCTACACCTTC	CASSPGWRASLSGYTF
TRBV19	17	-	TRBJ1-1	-	TGTGCCAGTAGTCGAAGGGGGGGGGCGCCGGATGGGACTGAAGCTTTCTTT	CASSRRGGAPDGTEAFF
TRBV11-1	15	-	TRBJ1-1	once	TGTGCCAGCAGCTTATATCGGGGGACGAACACTGAAGCTTTCTTT	CASSLYRGTNTEAFF
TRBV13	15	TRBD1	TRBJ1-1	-	TGTGCCAGCACCTTCTCGACAGGGTTCGCCACTGAAGCTTTCTTT	CASTFSTGFATEAFF
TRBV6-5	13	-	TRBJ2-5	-	TGTGCCAGCAGTTACTCGCTTTGGGAGACCCAGTACTTC	CASSYSLWETQYF
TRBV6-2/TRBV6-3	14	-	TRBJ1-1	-	TGTGCCAGCAGTTACGACCCTGGGACAACTGAAGCTTTCTTT	CASSYDPGTTEAFF
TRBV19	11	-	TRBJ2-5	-	TGTGCCAGTAGTATGAAAGAGACCCAGTACTTC	CASSMKETQYF